Detailed here is one T cell receptor (beta chain). Its antigen is unknown. These data come from a study of cytomegalovirus exposure and HLA in healthy donors. About the study: The approximately 710 first-cohort repertoires and the 130 or so validation repertoires shared the same platform, a later analysis reported.

There are 15 residues in the CDR3. J lost 0 bases, V lost 6 bases, and 4 bases had no gene match. CDR1 and CDR2 from the germline V gene are MDHEN and SYDVKM. Study-level points and caveats: Rare TCR sequences predominated, though certain public TCRs were found in many donors.

Clones were sequenced by immunoSEQ multiplex PCR, and TCRdb holds only the in-frame ones, with some missing. The table records roughly 250,000 clones, approximately 86% of them present only once. The J gene is TRBJ1-4, the V gene TRBV28; 7 nucleotides match TRBD1. The receptor comes from a woman in her 30s in good health and CMV-seropositive. The sample taken for sequencing was PBMCs. The CDR3 loop reads CASRSGTATNEKLFF. As DNA, the CDR3 is TGTGCCAGCAGAAGTGGGACAGCAACTAATGAAAAACTGTTTTTT. Filled out from reference TRBV28 and TRBJ1-4, the complete variable domain reads DVKVTQSSRYLVKRTGEKVFLECVQDMDHENMFWYRQDPGLGLRLIYFSYDVKMKEKGDIPEGYSVSREKKERFSLILESASTNQTSMYLCASRSGTATNEKLFFGSGTQLSVL.